The sample holds many counts of the clone carrying this TCR beta chain. Trimming removed 7 bases from V and 8 bases from J; junction bases left unmatched: 7. The germline CDR1 and CDR2 sequences are MDHEN and SYDVKM. This CDR3 has 13 amino acids. This entry comes from a study of regulatory T cells in long-lasting Graves disease. The time point here: persistent/refractory GD, antithyroid drugs over 5 years with positive TRAb. Making the TCR library involved RNA that had been extracted from PBMCs. CDR3 regions were amplified by Arm-PCR using iRepertoire HTBI primers to build TCR beta libraries. TCRdb analysed the multiplex PCR reads with MiXCR anew, one entry per CDR3 protein. Altogether about 300,000 distinct CDR3 sequences are present, more than 20% being singletons, with the ten largest covering around three fifths.

The rearrangement uses TRBV28 and TRBJ2-4; 8 nucleotides align to TRBD2. This receptor was taken from a female donor with Graves disease. The sequencing here drew on peripheral blood mononuclear cells (PBMCs), taken when the disease was refractory, from a patient treated with antithyroid drugs. In nucleotides, the CDR3 is TGTGCCAGCAACACGGCGGGGGGACACATTCAGTACTTC. Its translation is CASNTAGGHIQYF. The whole variable domain, remainder taken from reference TRBV28 and TRBJ2-4, is DVKVTQSSRYLVKRTGEKVFLECVQDMDHENMFWYRQDPGLGLRLIYFSYDVKMKEKGDIPEGYSVSREKKERFSLILESASTNQTSMYLCASNTAGGHIQYFGAGTRLSVL.